This T cell receptor (beta chain) was sequenced during a study of early T cells in non-severe SARS-CoV-2 infection. The study, taken as a whole, reports: In VDJdb matching, anti-spike CD8 responses were favored while private and CD4 specificities went missing.

Unique molecular identifiers tagged individual cDNA molecules. TCRdb passed the 5' RACE reads through MiXCR, listing each CDR3 protein once. The sample consists of tens of thousands of distinct CDR3 sequences, 13% of them appearing once. The sample holds many counts of this clonotype. Its antigen remains unidentified. The origin of this receptor is an adult who was a healthcare worker with PCR-confirmed SARS-CoV-2 infection or an uninfected control (not recorded which). Input material: whole blood.

CDR3 in amino acids: CASKLGSGANVLTF. The CDR3 region has the DNA TGCGCCAGCAAGTTGGGCTCTGGGGCCAACGTCCTGACTTTC. V gene TRBV10-2 combines with J gene TRBJ2-6; D gene ambiguous. Between the trimmed V and J ends, which lost 7 bases and 0 bases, there was a span of 7 bases. Germline V lookup: CDR1 WSHSY, CDR2 SAAADI. The CDR3 consists of 14 residues.